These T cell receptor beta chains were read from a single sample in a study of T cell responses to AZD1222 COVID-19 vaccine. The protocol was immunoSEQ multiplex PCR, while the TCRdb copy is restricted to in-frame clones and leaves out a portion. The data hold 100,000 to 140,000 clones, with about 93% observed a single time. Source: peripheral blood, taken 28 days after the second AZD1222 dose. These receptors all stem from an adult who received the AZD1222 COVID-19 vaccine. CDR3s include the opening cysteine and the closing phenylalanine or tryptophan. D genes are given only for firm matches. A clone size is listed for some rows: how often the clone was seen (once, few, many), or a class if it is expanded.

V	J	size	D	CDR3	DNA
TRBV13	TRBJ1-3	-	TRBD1	CASSLAGTVNTIYF	TGTGCCAGCAGCTTAGCTGGGACAGTGAACACCATATATTTT
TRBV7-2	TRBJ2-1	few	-	CASSLRGEQFF	TGTGCCAGCAGCTTACGGGGTGAGCAGTTCTTC
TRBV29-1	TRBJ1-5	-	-	CSVGQGNNQPQHF	TGCAGCGTTGGGCAGGGGAACAATCAGCCCCAGCATTTT
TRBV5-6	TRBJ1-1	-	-	CASSFDGLNTEAFF	TGTGCCAGCAGCTTCGACGGACTGAACACTGAAGCTTTCTTT
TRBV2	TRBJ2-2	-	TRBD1	CASLRDRNTGELFF	TGTGCCAGCCTCCGGGACAGGAACACCGGGGAGCTGTTTTTT
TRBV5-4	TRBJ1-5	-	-	CASSLDSNQPQHF	TGTGCCAGCAGCCTGGACAGCAATCAGCCCCAGCATTTT
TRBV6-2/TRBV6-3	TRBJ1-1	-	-	CASSLGRFLNTEAFF	TGTGCCAGCAGTTTGGGACGGTTCTTGAACACTGAAGCTTTCTTT
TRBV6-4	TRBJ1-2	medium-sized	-	CASSYGGAEDYGYTF	TGTGCCAGCAGCTACGGGGGCGCGGAAGACTATGGCTACACCTTC
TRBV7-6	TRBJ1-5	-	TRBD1	CASSPDDRGDPQPQHF	TGTGCCAGCAGCCCCGACGACAGGGGAGACCCCCAACCCCAGCATTTT
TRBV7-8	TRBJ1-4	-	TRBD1	CASSLESRGQDEELFF	TGTGCCAGCAGCTTAGAGTCCCGGGGACAGGATGAGGAACTGTTTTTT
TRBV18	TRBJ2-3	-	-	CATVVTAISTDTQYF	TGTGCCACCGTCGTCACGGCGATTAGCACAGATACGCAGTATTTT
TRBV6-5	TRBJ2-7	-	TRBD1	CASRSGGAGNYEQYF	TGTGCCAGCAGATCAGGGGGCGCGGGTAACTACGAGCAGTACTTC
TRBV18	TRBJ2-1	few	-	CASSRSEYREQFF	TGTGCCAGCTCACGTTCGGAGTATAGGGAGCAGTTCTTC
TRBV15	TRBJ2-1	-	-	CATSTSWASLVVNEQFF	TGTGCCACCAGCACCAGCTGGGCTAGTCTGGTCGTCAATGAGCAGTTCTTC
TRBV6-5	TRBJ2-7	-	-	CASSSPGGSYEQYF	TGTGCCAGCAGTTCCCCGGGCGGCTCCTACGAGCAGTACTTC
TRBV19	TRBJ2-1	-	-	CASSMGRGLYNEQFF	TGTGCCAGTAGTATGGGGCGGGGGCTTTACAATGAGCAGTTCTTC
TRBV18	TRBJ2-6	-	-	CASSPYRMTGANVLTF	TGTGCCAGCTCACCATACAGGATGACTGGGGCCAACGTCCTGACTTTC
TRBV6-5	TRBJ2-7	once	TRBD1	CASSTPRQGAYEQYF	TGTGCCAGCAGTACCCCTCGACAGGGGGCCTACGAGCAGTACTTC
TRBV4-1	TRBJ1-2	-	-	CASSAGGYGYTF	TGCGCCAGCAGCGCCGGGGGGTATGGCTACACCTTC
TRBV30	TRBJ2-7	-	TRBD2	CALWTGGSLQYF	TGTGCCCTCTGGACGGGAGGGAGTTTGCAGTACTTC
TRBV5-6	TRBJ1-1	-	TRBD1	CASTPDRGRGTEAFF	TGTGCCAGCACCCCAGACAGGGGAAGGGGCACTGAAGCTTTCTTT
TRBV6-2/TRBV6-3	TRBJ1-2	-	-	CASSYQGAGLGYTF	TGTGCCAGCAGTTACCAAGGGGCAGGGCTTGGCTACACCTTC
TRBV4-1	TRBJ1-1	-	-	CASSHAQANTEAFF	TGCGCCAGCAGCCACGCTCAGGCGAACACTGAAGCTTTCTTT
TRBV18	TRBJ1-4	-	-	CASSPLRSQGRGEKLFF	TGTGCCAGCTCACCACTCCGCAGTCAGGGGAGGGGTGAAAAACTGTTTTTT
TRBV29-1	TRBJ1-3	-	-	CSVDSGNTIYF	TGCAGCGTAGACTCTGGAAACACCATATATTTT
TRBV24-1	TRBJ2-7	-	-	CATSDAGGRYEQYF	TGTGCCACCAGTGATGCAGGGGGGCGTTACGAGCAGTACTTC
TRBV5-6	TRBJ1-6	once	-	CASSLVGVDSPLHF	TGTGCCAGCAGCCTCGTAGGGGTGGATTCACCCCTCCACTTT
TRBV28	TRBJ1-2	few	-	CASTLRGSRRDTF	TGTGCCAGCACCCTAAGGGGCTCCCGTCGAGACACCTTC
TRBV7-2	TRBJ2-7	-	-	CASSLVQRYEQYF	TGTGCCAGCAGCTTAGTACAGCGGTACGAGCAGTACTTC
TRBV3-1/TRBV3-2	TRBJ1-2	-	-	CASSQGIRGYTF	TGTGCCAGCAGCCAGGGAATACGGGGCTACACCTTC
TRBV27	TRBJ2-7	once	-	CASSLVYRSEQYF	TGTGCCAGCAGTTTGGTCTACAGATCCGAGCAGTACTTC
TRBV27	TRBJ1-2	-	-	CASSLSTGSYGYTF	TGTGCCAGCAGTTTATCAACGGGAAGCTATGGCTACACCTTC
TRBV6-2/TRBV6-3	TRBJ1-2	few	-	CASSYTGSRGYTF	TGTGCCAGCAGTTACACAGGCTCGAGAGGCTACACCTTC
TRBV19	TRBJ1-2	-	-	CASSIRPEANYGYTF	TGTGCCAGTAGTATCCGGCCAGAAGCTAACTATGGCTACACCTTC
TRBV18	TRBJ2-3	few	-	CASSPGLTDTQYF	TGTGCCAGCTCACCCGGTCTCACAGATACGCAGTATTTT
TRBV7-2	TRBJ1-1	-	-	CASSFPGTEAFF	TGTGCCAGCAGCTTTCCGGGGACTGAAGCTTTCTTT
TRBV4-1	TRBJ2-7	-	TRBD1	CASSQVGTVIGEQYF	TGCGCCAGCAGCCAAGTTGGGACAGTAATTGGCGAGCAGTACTTC
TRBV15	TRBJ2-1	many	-	CATSRVYKSYNEQFF	TGTGCCACCAGCAGAGTCTACAAGTCCTACAATGAGCAGTTCTTC
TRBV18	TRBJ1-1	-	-	CASSPRQGGGTEAFF	TGTGCCAGCTCACCACGGCAGGGTGGGGGCACTGAAGCTTTCTTT
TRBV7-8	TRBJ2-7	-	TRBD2	CASSFGGSSYEQYF	TGTGCCAGCAGCTTCGGCGGGAGCTCCTACGAGCAGTACTTC
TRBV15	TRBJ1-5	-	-	CATSREYQPQHF	TGTGCCACCAGCAGAGAGTATCAGCCCCAGCATTTT
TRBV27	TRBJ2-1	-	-	CASSVGRGLSSLYNEQFF	TGTGCCAGCAGCGTCGGGCGGGGGCTATCCTCCCTGTACAATGAGCAGTTCTTC
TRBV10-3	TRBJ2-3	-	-	CAISESGRGTDTQYF	TGTGCCATCAGTGAGTCGGGCAGGGGCACAGATACGCAGTATTTT
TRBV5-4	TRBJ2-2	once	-	CASTTFDREGTGELFF	TGTGCCAGCACAACCTTCGACAGGGAGGGCACCGGGGAGCTGTTTTTT
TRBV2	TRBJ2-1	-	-	CASSPYNEQFF	TGTGCCAGCAGCCCCTACAATGAGCAGTTCTTC
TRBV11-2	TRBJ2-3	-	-	CASSLPRALKDTQYF	TGTGCCAGCAGCTTACCCCGGGCTTTGAAGGATACGCAGTATTTT
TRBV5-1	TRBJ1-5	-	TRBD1	CASSLEGGGNQPQHF	TGCGCCAGCAGCTTGGAAGGGGGCGGCAATCAGCCCCAGCATTTT
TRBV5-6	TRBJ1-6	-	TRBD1	CASSLDRANSPLHF	TGTGCCAGCAGCCTGGACAGGGCAAATTCACCCCTCCACTTT
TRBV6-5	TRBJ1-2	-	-	CASSPGTSVDGYTF	TGTGCCAGCAGCCCCGGGACATCGGTCGATGGCTACACCTTC
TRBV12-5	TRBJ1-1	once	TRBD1	CASGLGTGMNTEAFF	TGTGCTAGTGGTTTGGGGACAGGGATGAACACTGAAGCTTTCTTT
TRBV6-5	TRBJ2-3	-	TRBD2	CASRASGGVTDTQYF	TGTGCCAGCAGGGCTAGCGGGGGGGTCACAGATACGCAGTATTTT
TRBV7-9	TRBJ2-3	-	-	CASSLVVSDTDTQYF	TGTGCCAGCAGCTTAGTCGTGTCGGACACAGATACGCAGTATTTT